This T cell receptor beta chain was sequenced during a study of T cells in Graves' hyperthyroidism and ophthalmopathy. Findings and caveats of the study: Blood also held most thyroid clonotypes expanded beyond 0.001.

The germline V gene encodes CDR1 SGDLS and CDR2 YYNGEE. This CDR3 is built from 14 residues. Trimming at V came to 0 bases and at J to 5 bases, leaving 4 bases not matched to a gene. This clonotype was detected many times. The antigen remains unidentified. Patients were aged 18 to 65, had disease duration under 2 months, and had newly diagnosed hyperthyroidism. Lactation, pregnancy, other autoimmune disease or uncontrolled infection excluded patients. Diagnosis relied on clinical symptoms, serum thyroxine and TRAb, thyroid ultrasound and orbital computed tomography. Regions amplified from RNA transcripts were the TCR beta CDR3 regions. TCR CDR3 regions were first amplified by RT-PCR with HTBI primers. TCRdb reanalysed the multiplex PCR reads using MiXCR and keeps one entry per CDR3 protein. The sample contains around 580,000 distinct CDR3 sequences, 46% of which appear only once.

Specimen: peripheral blood or thyroid tissue (not recorded which). The TCR originated in a woman younger than 35 with Graves' hyperthyroidism. V gene TRBV9 combines with J gene TRBJ1-2, with 7 bases lining up with TRBD1. Here the CDR3 DNA reads TGTGCCAGCAGCGTAGGACAGGGAGATTATGGCTACACCTTC. This gives the protein CASSVGQGDYGYTF. The full variable domain, with the rest looked up from reference TRBV9 and TRBJ1-2, is DSGVTQTPKHLITATGQRVTLRCSPRSGDLSVYWYQQSLDQGLQFLIQYYNGEERAKGNILERFSAQQFPDLHSELNLSSLELGDSALYFCASSVGQGDYGYTFGSGTRLTVV.